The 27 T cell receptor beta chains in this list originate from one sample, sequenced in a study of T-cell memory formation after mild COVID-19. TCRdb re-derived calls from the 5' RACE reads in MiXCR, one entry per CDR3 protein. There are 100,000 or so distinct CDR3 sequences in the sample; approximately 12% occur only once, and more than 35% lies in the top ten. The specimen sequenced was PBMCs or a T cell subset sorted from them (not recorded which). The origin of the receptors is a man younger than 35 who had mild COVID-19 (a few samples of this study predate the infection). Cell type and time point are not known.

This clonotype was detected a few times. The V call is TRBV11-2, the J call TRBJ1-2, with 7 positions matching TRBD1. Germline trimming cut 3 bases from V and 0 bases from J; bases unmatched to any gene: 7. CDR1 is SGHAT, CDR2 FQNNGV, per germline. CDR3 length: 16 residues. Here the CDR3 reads CASSFLTGQPNYGYTF. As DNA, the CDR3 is TGTGCCAGCAGCTTCCTGACGGGACAGCCTAACTATGGCTACACCTTC.

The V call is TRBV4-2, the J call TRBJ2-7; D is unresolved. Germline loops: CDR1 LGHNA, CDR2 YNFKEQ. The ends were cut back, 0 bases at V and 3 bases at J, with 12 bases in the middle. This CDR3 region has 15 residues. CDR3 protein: CASSQEGWAGYEQYF. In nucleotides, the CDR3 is TGTGCCAGCAGCCAAGAGGGGTGGGCAGGCTACGAGCAGTACTTC.

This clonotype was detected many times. In DNA, the CDR3 is TGTGCCAGCAGCTTAGTATGGGGCCAAGAGACCCAGTACTTC. Translated, it gives CASSLVWGQETQYF. The chain recombines TRBV11-2 with TRBJ2-5; D remains ambiguous. V shed 1 base and J shed 1 base, with 7 bases lying between them. This CDR3 is built from 14 residues. Germline V lookup: CDR1 SGHAT, CDR2 FQNNGV.

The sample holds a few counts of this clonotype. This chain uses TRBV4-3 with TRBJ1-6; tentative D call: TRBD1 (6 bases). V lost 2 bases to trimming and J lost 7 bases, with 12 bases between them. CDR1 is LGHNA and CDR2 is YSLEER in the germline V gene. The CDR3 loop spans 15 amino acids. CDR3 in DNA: TGCGCCAGCAGCCAAACCGGGGGCCTCAATTCACCCCTCCACTTT. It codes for CASSQTGGLNSPLHF.

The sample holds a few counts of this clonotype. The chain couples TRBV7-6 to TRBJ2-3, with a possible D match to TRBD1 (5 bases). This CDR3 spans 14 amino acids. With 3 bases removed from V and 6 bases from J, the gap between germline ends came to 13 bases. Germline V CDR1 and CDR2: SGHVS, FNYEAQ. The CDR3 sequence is CASSLAPGKDTQYF. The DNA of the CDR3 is TGTGCCAGCAGCTTGGCACCAGGGAAGGATACGCAGTATTTT.

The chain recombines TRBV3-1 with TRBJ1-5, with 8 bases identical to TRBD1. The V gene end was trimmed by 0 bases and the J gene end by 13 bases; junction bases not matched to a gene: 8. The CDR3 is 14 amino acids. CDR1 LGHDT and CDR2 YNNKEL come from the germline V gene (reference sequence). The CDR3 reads CASSQEGTGSKQHF. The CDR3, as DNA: TGTGCCAGCAGCCAAGAAGGGACAGGCTCGAAACAGCATTTT.

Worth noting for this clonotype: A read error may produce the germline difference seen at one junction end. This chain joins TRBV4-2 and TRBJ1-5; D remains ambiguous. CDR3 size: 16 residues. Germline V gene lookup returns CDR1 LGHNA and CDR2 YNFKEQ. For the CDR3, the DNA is TGTGCCGGCAGCCAAGAATTGGGAGACAACAATCAGCCCCAGCATTTT. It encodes CAGSQELGDNNQPQHF.

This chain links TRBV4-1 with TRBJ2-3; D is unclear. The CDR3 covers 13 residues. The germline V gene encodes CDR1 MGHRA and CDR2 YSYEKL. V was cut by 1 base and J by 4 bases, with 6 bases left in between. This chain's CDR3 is CASSQVPADTQYF. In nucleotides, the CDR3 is TGCGCCAGCAGCCAAGTACCCGCAGATACGCAGTATTTT.

The CDR3 DNA sequence: TGTGCCAGCAGCCCCGTCGGGGGCCAAGAGACCCAGTACTTC. Amino acids: CASSPVGGQETQYF. This chain uses TRBV2 with TRBJ2-5; weak D call: TRBD2 (6 bases). In germline, CDR1 is SNHLY, CDR2 FYNNEI. CDR3 length equals 14 residues. The V end was cut by 6 bases, the J end by 1 base, with 12 bases between.

CDR3 sequence reads: CASSLSELGYGYTF. In DNA form, the CDR3 reads TGTGCCAGCAGCTTATCCGAGCTCGGCTATGGCTACACCTTC. The chain uses TRBV7-9 and TRBJ1-2, with no clear D. The CDR3 is 14 residues long. V lost 2 bases, J lost 4 bases, and 11 bases lay in between. Germline V CDR1 and CDR2: SEHNR, FQNEAQ (reference sequence).

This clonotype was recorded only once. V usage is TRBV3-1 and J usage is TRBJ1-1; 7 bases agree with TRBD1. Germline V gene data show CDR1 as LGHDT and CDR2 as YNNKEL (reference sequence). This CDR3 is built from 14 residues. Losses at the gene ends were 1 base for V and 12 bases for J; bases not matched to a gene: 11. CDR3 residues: CASSQGGTGAGTFF. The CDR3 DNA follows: TGTGCCAGCAGCCAAGGGGGTACAGGGGCCGGGACTTTCTTT.

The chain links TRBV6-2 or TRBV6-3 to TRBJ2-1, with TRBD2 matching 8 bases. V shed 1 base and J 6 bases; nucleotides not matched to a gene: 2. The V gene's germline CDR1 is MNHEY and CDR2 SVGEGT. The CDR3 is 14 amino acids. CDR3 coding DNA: TGTGCCAGCAGTTACTGGGGACTAGTCAATGAGCAGTTCTTC. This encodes CASSYWGLVNEQFF.

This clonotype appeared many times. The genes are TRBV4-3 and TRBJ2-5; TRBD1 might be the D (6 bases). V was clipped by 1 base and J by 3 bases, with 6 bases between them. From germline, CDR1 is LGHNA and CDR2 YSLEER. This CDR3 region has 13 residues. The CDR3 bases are TGCGCCAGCAGCCAAGGGACAGAAGAGACCCAGTACTTC. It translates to CASSQGTEETQYF.

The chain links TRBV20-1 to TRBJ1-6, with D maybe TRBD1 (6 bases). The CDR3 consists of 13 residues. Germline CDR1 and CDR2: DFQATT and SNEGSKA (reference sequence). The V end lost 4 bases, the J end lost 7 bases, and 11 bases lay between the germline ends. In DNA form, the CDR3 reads TGCAGTGCTACTACAGGGCCGAATTCACCCCTCCACTTT. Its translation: CSATTGPNSPLHF.

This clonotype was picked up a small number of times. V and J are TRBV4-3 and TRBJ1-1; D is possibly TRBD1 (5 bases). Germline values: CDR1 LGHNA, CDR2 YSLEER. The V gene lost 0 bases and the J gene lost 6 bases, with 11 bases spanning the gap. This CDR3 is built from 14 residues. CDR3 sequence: CASSQDSGTPEAFF. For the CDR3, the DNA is TGCGCCAGCAGCCAAGACTCAGGGACCCCTGAAGCTTTCTTT.

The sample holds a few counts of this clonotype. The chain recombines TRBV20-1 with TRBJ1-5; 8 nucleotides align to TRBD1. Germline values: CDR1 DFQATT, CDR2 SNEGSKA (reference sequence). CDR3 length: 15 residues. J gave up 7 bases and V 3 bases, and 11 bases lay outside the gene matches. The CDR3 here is CSASRDRSTYQPQHF. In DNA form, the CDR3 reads TGCAGTGCTAGTAGGGACAGGTCAACATACCAGCCCCAGCATTTT.

Here the CDR3 reads CASSKGPSGGTYEQYF. CDR3 DNA: TGCGCCAGCAGTAAAGGGCCTAGCGGGGGGACCTACGAGCAGTACTTC. V usage is TRBV10-1 and J usage is TRBJ2-7; 11 bases agree with TRBD2. V shed 5 bases and J 2 bases; nucleotides not matched to a gene: 8. CDR3 length: 16 amino acids. The germline V gene has CDR1 WNHNN and CDR2 SYGVQD (reference sequence).

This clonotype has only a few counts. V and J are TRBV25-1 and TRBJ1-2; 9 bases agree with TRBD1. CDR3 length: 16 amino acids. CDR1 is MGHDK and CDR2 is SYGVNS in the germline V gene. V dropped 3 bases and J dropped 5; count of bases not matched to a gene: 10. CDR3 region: CASSDATGGVLYGYTF. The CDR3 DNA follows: TGTGCCAGCAGTGATGCGACAGGGGGTGTCCTATATGGCTACACCTTC.

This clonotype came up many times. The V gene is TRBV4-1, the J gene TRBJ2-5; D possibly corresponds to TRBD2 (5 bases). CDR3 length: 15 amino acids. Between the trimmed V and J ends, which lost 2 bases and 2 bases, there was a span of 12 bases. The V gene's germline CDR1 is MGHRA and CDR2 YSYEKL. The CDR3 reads CASSQLGAGQETQYF. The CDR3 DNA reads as TGCGCCAGCAGCCAATTGGGAGCCGGGCAAGAGACCCAGTACTTC.

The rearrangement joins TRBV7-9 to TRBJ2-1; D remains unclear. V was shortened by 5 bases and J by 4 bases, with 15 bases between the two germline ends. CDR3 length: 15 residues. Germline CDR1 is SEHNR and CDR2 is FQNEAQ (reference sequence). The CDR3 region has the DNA TGTGCCAGCAGCGAGGAAAGAACTATATACAATGAGCAGTTCTTC. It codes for CASSEERTIYNEQFF.

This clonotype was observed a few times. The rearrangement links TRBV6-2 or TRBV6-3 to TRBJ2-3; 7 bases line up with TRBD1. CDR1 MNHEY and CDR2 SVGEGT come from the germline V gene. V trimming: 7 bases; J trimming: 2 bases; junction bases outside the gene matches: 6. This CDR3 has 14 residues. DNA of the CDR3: TGTGCCAGCACCTTGGGACAGCCCACAGATACGCAGTATTTT. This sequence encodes CASTLGQPTDTQYF.

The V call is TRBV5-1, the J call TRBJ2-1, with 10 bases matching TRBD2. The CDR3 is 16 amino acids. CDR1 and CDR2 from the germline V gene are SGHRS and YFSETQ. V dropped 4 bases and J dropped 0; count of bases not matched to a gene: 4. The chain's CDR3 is CASSGGLASSYNEQFF. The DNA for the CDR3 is TGCGCCAGCAGCGGGGGACTAGCGAGCTCCTACAATGAGCAGTTCTTC.

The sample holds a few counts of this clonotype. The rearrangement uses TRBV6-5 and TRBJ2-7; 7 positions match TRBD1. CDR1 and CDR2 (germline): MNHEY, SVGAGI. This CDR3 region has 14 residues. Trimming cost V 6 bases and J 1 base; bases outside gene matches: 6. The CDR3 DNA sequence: TGTGCCAGCAGCCCGGGACAGACTTCCTACGAGCAGTACTTC. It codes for CASSPGQTSYEQYF.

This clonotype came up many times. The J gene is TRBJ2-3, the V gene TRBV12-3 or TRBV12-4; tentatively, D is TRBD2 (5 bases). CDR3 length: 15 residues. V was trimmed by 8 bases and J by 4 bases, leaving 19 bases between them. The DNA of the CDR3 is TGTGCCAGCGTGAACCTCGGGGAGTCATCAGATACGCAGTATTTT. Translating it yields CASVNLGESSDTQYF.

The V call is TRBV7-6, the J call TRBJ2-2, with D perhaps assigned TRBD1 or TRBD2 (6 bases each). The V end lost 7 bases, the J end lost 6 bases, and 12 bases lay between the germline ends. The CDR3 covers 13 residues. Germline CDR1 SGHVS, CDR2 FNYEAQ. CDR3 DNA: TGTGCCAGCAAACGGGGGCCCCCCGGGGAGCTGTTTTTT. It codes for CASKRGPPGELFF.

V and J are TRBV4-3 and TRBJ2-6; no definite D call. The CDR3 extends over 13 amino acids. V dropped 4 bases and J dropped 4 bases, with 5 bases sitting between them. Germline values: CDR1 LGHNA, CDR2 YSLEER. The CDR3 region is CASSPEGANVLTF. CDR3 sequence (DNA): TGCGCCAGCAGCCCCGAGGGGGCCAACGTCCTGACTTTC.

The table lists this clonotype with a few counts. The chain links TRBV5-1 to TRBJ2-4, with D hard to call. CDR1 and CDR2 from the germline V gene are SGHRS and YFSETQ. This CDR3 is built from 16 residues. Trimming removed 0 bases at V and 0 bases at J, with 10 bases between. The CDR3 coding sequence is TGCGCCAGCAGCTTGGCCGGCAGTTTAGCCAAAAACATTCAGTACTTC. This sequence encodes CASSLAGSLAKNIQYF.